A selection of T cell receptor beta chains follows, all from one sample in a study of T-cell memory formation after mild COVID-19. TCRdb itself ran the 5' RACE reads through MiXCR, one entry per CDR3 protein. The sample yields around 200,000 distinct CDR3 sequences, over 20% seen once. Sequencing input: PBMCs or a T cell subset sorted from them (not recorded which). The receptors were sampled from an adult woman who had mild COVID-19 (a few samples of this study predate the infection). Cell type and time point are not known. The CDR3 runs from the conserved cysteine through the conserved F or W. D genes are given only for firm matches. Size values are once, few and many counts, or a class for expanded clones, and some rows have none.

>TRBV12-3/TRBV12-4|TRBJ2-2|.|.
TGTGCCAGCAGTCCCGATGGCTCGAACACCGGGGAGCTGTTTTTT
CASSPDGSNTGELFF
>TRBV7-8|TRBJ2-1|.|.
TGTGCCAGCAGCGGTAGCGGAGCCTACAATGAGCAGTTCTTC
CASSGSGAYNEQFF
>TRBV27|TRBJ1-3|.|.
TGTGCCAGCAGTTTATCCAGAGAAGGCTCTGGAAACACCATATATTTT
CASSLSREGSGNTIYF
>TRBV7-9|TRBJ2-2|.|.
TGTGCCAGCAGCCCCTTGGGGGAGGAGGCCGGGGAGCTGTTTTTT
CASSPLGEEAGELFF
>TRBV29-1|TRBJ2-3|few|TRBD2
TGCAGCGTTCTGACTAGCGGGATTCAGTATTTT
CSVLTSGIQYF
>TRBV6-2/TRBV6-3|TRBJ2-2|.|TRBD1
TGTGCCAGCAGTTACTTTGGACAGGGGGAAGGAACCGGGGAGCTGTTTTTT
CASSYFGQGEGTGELFF
>TRBV7-8|TRBJ1-2|.|.
TGTGCCAGCAGCTTACCCAAGGACAGCCCTGCTAACTATGGCTACACCTTC
CASSLPKDSPANYGYTF
>TRBV29-1|TRBJ1-2|.|.
TGCAGCGTTGAAGGAGGGGGGCTCGGCTATGGCTACACCTTC
CSVEGGGLGYGYTF
>TRBV6-5|TRBJ2-5|.|.
TGTGCCAGCACCGGTCGGGAAGAGACCCAGTACTTC
CASTGREETQYF
>TRBV15|TRBJ1-3|.|.
TGTGCCACCAGCAGAGATCTGGGCAGCTCTGGAAACACCATATATTTT
CATSRDLGSSGNTIYF
>TRBV6-6|TRBJ2-5|.|TRBD2
TGTGCCAGCAGTTACTCTTCCCTAGCGGGAGAGACCCAGTACTTC
CASSYSSLAGETQYF
>TRBV7-2|TRBJ2-3|few|.
TGTGCCAGCAGCTTTGGCGCGGGGTGGGGAGATACGCAGTATTTT
CASSFGAGWGDTQYF
>TRBV5-5|TRBJ2-1|.|TRBD2
TGTGCCAGCAGCGTGGCCCCTGGGACTAGCGGTGATGAGCAGTTCTTC
CASSVAPGTSGDEQFF
>TRBV11-2|TRBJ2-7|many|.
TGTGCCAGCAGCTTAGTGTCGGCACCCTACGAGCAGTACTTC
CASSLVSAPYEQYF
>TRBV7-7|TRBJ1-5|few|.
TGTGCCAGCAGCTTATTATGGTTCGTGGGGCCCCAGCATTTT
CASSLLWFVGPQHF
>TRBV6-1|TRBJ2-5|.|.
TGTGCCAGCAGCACGGACCAAGAGACCCAGTACTTC
CASSTDQETQYF
>TRBV5-1|TRBJ1-4|few|.
TGCGCCAGCAGCTTGGGGGGCCATAATGAAAAACTGTTTTTT
CASSLGGHNEKLFF
>TRBV20-1|TRBJ2-3|.|.
TGCAGTGCTAGTGATCGTACAGATACGCAGTATTTT
CSASDRTDTQYF
>TRBV27|TRBJ1-5|.|.
TGTGCCAGCAGTTCCAGACAGGTCTCTAGCAATCAGCCCCAGCATTTT
CASSSRQVSSNQPQHF
>TRBV4-1|TRBJ1-5|.|.
TGCGCCAGCAGCCAAGACAACCTCAATCAGCCCCAGCATTTT
CASSQDNLNQPQHF
>TRBV7-9|TRBJ1-3|few|TRBD1
TGTGCCAGCAGCCCTCCGACCGGGACAGCGAGCTCTGGAAACACCATATATTTT
CASSPPTGTASSGNTIYF
>TRBV27|TRBJ1-2|.|TRBD1
TGTGCCAGCAGTGCCCCGGGACAGGGGTATGGCTACACCTTC
CASSAPGQGYGYTF
>TRBV20-1|TRBJ2-3|many|.
TGCAGTGCTACTGAGGTGTCAGCGAGCACAGATACGCAGTATTTT
CSATEVSASTDTQYF
>TRBV20-1|TRBJ2-7|few|.
TGCAGTGCGGCGGGACCTTCCTACGAGCAGTACTTC
CSAAGPSYEQYF
>TRBV9|TRBJ2-3|.|TRBD1
TGTGCCAGCAGCCCATGGGGGACAGCCACAGATACGCAGTATTTT
CASSPWGTATDTQYF
>TRBV7-9|TRBJ2-1|.|TRBD2
TGTGCCAGCAGCTCTAGCGTGACTAGCGGGAGCCTTCTCTCCTACAATGAGCAGTTCTTC
CASSSSVTSGSLLSYNEQFF
>TRBV2|TRBJ2-7|.|TRBD2
TGTGCCAGCAAGGGTTATGCGGGGGATTACGAGCAGTACTTC
CASKGYAGDYEQYF
>TRBV27|TRBJ2-7|.|.
TGTGCCAGCAGTTTTGTCCAGGGAACCACTAACCTCCACGAGCAGTACTTC
CASSFVQGTTNLHEQYF
>TRBV27|TRBJ2-2|few|.
TGTGCCAGCAGTTTTGGGACACAGAACACCGGGGAGCTGTTTTTT
CASSFGTQNTGELFF
>TRBV12-3/TRBV12-4|TRBJ2-1|few|.
TGTGCCAGCAGTTTCGGACCTAGCTCCTACAATGAGCAGTTCTTC
CASSFGPSSYNEQFF
>TRBV24-1|TRBJ2-1|.|TRBD1
TGTGCCACCAGTGGGGACAGTGAATTGTTTGGTGAGCAGTTCTTC
CATSGDSELFGEQFF
>TRBV7-9|TRBJ2-7|.|.
TGTGCCAGCAGCGCAGGTGCCGGGACGGTATCCTACGAGCAGTACTTC
CASSAGAGTVSYEQYF
>TRBV7-9|TRBJ1-5|.|.
TGTGCCAGCAGCTTAGGCGCCTGGGGGCAGCCCCAGCATTTT
CASSLGAWGQPQHF
>TRBV7-9|TRBJ2-1|few|TRBD1
TGTGCCAGCAGCTTAGTCCCGGACAGGGGTAATGAGCAGTTCTTC
CASSLVPDRGNEQFF
>TRBV9|TRBJ2-3|.|.
TGTGCCAGCAGCGTTGGAAGCGCGGATACGCAGTATTTT
CASSVGSADTQYF
>TRBV7-9|TRBJ2-7|few|.
TGTGCCAGCAGCTTAGTGTGGTACGAGCAGTACTTC
CASSLVWYEQYF
>TRBV18|TRBJ2-3|few|TRBD2
TGTGCCAGCTCTCCCGGGACTAGCGGGAGAAAGGATACGCAGTATTTT
CASSPGTSGRKDTQYF
>TRBV6-1|TRBJ2-7|many|TRBD1
TGTGCCAGCATGTTCGATCACAGGGGTGGAAACTACGAGCAGTACTTC
CASMFDHRGGNYEQYF
>TRBV25-1|TRBJ2-7|.|TRBD1
TGTGCCAGCAGCGAGACAGGGCGTAACGAGCAGTACTTC
CASSETGRNEQYF
>TRBV5-1|TRBJ2-3|.|.
TGCGCCAGCAGCGCGGGACTCGGTACAGATACGCAGTATTTT
CASSAGLGTDTQYF
>TRBV4-1|TRBJ1-1|few|TRBD1
TGCGCCAGCAGCCCAGGGGGGGGCCCGAACACTGAAGCTTTCTTT
CASSPGGGPNTEAFF
>TRBV4-2|TRBJ2-2|few|.
TGTGCCAGCAGCCAAGCCCGGGATCCCACCGGGGAGCTGTTTTTT
CASSQARDPTGELFF
>TRBV4-3|TRBJ2-5|.|.
TGCGCCAGCACCCAAACAGGGGGCGGGGGGGAGACCCAGTACTTC
CASTQTGGGGETQYF